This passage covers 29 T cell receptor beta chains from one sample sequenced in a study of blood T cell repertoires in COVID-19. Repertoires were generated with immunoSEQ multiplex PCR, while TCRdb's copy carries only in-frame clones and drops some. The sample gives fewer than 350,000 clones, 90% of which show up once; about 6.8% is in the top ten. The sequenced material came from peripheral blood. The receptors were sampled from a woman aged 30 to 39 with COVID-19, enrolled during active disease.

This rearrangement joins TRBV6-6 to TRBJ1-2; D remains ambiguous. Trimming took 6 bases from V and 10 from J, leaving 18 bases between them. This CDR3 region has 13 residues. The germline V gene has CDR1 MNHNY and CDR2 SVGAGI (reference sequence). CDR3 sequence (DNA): TGTGCCAGCAGCCAAGGACTCCTCGAAGCCTACACCTTC. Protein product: CASSQGLLEAYTF.

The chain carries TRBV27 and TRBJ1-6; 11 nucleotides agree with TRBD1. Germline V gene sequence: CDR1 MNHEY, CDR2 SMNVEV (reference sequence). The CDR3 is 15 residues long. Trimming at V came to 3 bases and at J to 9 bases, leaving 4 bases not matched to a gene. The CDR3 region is CASSFLGQGGSPLHF. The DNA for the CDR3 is TGTGCCAGCAGTTTCCTGGGACAGGGGGGTTCACCCCTCCACTTT.

The CDR3 DNA is TGTGCCAGCAGCAGACCGGGACTAGCTTGGGAGCAGTACTTC. Translating gives CASSRPGLAWEQYF. J is TRBJ2-7 and V is TRBV5-5, with TRBD2 identical over 9 bases. Trimming took 4 bases from V and 7 from J; bases not matched to a gene: 9. Germline CDR1 SGHKS, CDR2 YYEKEE (reference sequence). The CDR3 is 14 amino acids.

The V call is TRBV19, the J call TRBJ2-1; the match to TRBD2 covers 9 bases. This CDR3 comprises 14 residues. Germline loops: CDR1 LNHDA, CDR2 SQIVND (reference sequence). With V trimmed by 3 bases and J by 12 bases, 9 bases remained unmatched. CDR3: CASSIQGGGVLQFF. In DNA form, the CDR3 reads TGTGCCAGTAGTATCCAGGGCGGGGGGGTCCTGCAGTTCTTC. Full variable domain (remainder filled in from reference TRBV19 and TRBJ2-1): DGGITQSPKYLFRKEGQNVTLSCEQNLNHDAMYWYRQDPGQGLRLIYYSQIVNDFQKGDIAEGYSVSREKKESFPLTVTSAQKNPTAFYLCASSIQGGGVLQFFGPGTRLTVL.

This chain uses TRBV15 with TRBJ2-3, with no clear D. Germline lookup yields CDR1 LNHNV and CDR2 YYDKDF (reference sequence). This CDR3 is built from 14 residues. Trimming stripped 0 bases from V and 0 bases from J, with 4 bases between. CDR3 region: CATSRDLSTDTQYF. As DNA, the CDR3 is TGTGCCACCAGCAGAGATTTAAGCACAGATACGCAGTATTTT.

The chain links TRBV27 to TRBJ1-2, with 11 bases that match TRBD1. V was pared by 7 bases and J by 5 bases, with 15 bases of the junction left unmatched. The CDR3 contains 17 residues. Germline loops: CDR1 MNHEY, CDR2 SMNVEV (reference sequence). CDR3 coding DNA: TGTGCCAGCACTTTCTCCGGGACAGGGGGAGGTTTGTATGGCTACACCTTC. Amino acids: CASTFSGTGGGLYGYTF.

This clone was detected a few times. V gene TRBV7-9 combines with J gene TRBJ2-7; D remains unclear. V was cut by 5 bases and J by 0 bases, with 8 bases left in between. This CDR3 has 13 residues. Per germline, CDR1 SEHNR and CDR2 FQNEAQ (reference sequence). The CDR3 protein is CASSTIRSYEQYF. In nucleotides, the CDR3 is TGTGCCAGCAGCACAATACGCTCCTACGAGCAGTACTTC.

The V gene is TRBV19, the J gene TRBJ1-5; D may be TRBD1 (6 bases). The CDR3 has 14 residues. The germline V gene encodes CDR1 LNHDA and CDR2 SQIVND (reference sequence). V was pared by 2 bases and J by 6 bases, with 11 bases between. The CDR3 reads CASSILGAVQPQHF. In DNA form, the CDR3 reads TGTGCCAGTAGTATACTGGGGGCAGTTCAGCCCCAGCATTTT.

DNA for the CDR3: TGTGCCAGTAGTATAGATCTTCGCACAGATACGCAGTATTTT. It specifies CASSIDLRTDTQYF. The gene calls are TRBV19 and TRBJ2-3; D unresolved. The germline V gene has CDR1 LNHDA and CDR2 SQIVND (reference sequence). V was trimmed by 0 bases and J by 1 base, leaving 5 bases between them. The CDR3 is 14 amino acids.

CDR3 amino acids: CASSKPGQGDLGYGYTF. The CDR3 DNA follows: TGTGCCAGCAGCAAACCGGGACAGGGTGATTTGGGCTATGGCTACACCTTC. The rearrangement joins TRBV7-9 to TRBJ1-2, with 9 bases fitting TRBD1. Germline V CDR1 and CDR2: SEHNR, FQNEAQ (reference sequence). CDR3 size: 17 residues. V lost 5 bases to trimming and J lost 4 bases; unmatched junction nucleotides: 14.

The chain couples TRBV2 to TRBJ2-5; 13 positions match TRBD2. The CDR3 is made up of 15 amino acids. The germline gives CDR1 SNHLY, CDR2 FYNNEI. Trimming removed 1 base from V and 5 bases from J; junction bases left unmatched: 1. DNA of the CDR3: TGTGCCAGCAGTGAAGGACTAGCGGGAGGCGAGACCCAGTACTTC. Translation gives CASSEGLAGGETQYF.

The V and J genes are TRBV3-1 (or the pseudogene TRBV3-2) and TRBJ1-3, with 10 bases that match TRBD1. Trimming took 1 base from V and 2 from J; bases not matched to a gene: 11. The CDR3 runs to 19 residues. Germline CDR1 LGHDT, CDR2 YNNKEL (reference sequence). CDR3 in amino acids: CASSQGDRGPRSPGNTIYF. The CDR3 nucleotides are TGTGCCAGCAGCCAAGGTGACAGGGGGCCGAGGAGTCCTGGAAACACCATATATTTT.

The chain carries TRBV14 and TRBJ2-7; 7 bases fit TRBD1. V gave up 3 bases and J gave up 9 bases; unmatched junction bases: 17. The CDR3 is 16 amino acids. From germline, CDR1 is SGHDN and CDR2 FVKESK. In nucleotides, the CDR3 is TGTGCCAGCAGCCAGAGCCAGACAGGGAGAACGGGTGGGCAGTACTTC. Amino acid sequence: CASSQSQTGRTGGQYF.

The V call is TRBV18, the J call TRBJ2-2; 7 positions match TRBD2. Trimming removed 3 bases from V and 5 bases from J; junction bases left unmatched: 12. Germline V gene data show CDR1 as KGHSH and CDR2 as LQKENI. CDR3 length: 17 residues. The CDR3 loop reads CASSPIGGDGGTGELFF. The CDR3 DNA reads TGTGCCAGCTCACCGATTGGGGGGGATGGGGGGACCGGGGAGCTGTTTTTT.

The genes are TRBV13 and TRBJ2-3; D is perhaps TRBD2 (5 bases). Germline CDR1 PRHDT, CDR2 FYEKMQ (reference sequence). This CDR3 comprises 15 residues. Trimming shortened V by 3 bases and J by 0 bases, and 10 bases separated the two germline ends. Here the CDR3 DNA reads TGTGCCAGCAGCTTCGGACTGCCTAGCACAGATACGCAGTATTTT. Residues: CASSFGLPSTDTQYF.

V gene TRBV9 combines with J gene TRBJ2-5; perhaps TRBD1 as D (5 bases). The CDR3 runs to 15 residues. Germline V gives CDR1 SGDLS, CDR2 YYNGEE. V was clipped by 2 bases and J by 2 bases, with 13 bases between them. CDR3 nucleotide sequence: TGTGCCAGCAGCGTCTACAGGAATTGGCAAGAGACCCAGTACTTC. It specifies CASSVYRNWQETQYF. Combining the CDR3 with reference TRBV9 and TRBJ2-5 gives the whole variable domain DSGVTQTPKHLITATGQRVTLRCSPRSGDLSVYWYQQSLDQGLQFLIQYYNGEERAKGNILERFSAQQFPDLHSELNLSSLELGDSALYFCASSVYRNWQETQYFGPGTRLLVL.

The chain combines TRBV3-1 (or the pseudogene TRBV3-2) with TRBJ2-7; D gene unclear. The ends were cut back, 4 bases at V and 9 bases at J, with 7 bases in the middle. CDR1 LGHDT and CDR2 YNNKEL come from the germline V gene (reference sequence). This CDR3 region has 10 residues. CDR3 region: CASSPGRQYF. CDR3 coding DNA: TGTGCCAGCAGCCCGGGTCGGCAGTACTTC.

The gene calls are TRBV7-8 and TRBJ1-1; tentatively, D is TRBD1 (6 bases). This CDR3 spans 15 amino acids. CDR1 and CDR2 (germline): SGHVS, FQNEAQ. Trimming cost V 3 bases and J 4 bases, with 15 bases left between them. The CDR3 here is CASSFSGTRGTEAFF. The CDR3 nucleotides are TGTGCCAGCAGCTTTTCCGGGACAAGGGGCACTGAAGCTTTCTTT. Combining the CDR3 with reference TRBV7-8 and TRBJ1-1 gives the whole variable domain GAGVSQSPRYKVAKRGQDVALRCDPISGHVSLFWYQQALGQGPEFLTYFQNEAQLDKSGLPSDRFFAERPEGSVSTLKIQRTQQEDSAVYLCASSFSGTRGTEAFFGQGTRLTVV.

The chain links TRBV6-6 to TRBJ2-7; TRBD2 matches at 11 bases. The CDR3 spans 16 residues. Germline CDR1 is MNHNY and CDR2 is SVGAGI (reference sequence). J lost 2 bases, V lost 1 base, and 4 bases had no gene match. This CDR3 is CASSYLGLAETYEQYF. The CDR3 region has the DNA TGTGCCAGCAGTTACTTGGGACTAGCGGAAACCTACGAGCAGTACTTC.

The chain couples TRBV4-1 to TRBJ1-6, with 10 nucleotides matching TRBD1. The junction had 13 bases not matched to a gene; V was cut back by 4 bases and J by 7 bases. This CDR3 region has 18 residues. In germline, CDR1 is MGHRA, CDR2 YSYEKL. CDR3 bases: TGCGCCAGCAGCCTCACCCGAGGACAGGGGGAGGGAAATTCACCCCTCCACTTT. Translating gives CASSLTRGQGEGNSPLHF.

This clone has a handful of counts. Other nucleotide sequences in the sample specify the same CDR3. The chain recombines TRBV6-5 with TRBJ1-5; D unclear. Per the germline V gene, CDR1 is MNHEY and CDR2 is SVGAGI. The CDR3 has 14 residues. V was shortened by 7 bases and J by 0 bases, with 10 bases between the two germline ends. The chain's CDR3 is CASTEGASNQPQHF. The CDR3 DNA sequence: TGTGCCAGCACCGAGGGAGCTAGCAATCAGCCCCAGCATTTT.

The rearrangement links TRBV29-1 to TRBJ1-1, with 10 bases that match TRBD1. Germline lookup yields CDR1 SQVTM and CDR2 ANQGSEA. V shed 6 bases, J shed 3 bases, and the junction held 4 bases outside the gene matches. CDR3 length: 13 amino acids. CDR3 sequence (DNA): TGCAGCGTGACCGGACAGGGGGACACTGAAGCTTTCTTT. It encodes CSVTGQGDTEAFF.

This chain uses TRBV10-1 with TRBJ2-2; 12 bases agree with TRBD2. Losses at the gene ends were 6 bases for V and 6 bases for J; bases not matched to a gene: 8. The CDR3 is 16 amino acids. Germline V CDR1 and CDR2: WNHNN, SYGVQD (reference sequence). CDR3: CASSSFASGGAGELFF. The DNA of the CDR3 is TGCGCCAGCAGCTCCTTCGCTAGCGGGGGGGCCGGGGAGCTGTTTTTT.

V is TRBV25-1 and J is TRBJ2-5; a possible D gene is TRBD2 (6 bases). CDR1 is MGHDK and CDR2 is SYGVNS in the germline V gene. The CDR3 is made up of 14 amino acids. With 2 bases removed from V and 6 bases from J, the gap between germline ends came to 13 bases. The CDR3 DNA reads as TGTGCCAGCAGTGAAGTGGGCGGGATCAAGACCCAGTACTTC. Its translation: CASSEVGGIKTQYF. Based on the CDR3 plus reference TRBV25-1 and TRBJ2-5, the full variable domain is EADIYQTPRYLVIGTGKKITLECSQTMGHDKMYWYQQDPGMELHLIHYSYGVNSTEKGDLSSESTVSRIRTEHFPLTLESARPSHTSQYLCASSEVGGIKTQYFGPGTRLLVL.

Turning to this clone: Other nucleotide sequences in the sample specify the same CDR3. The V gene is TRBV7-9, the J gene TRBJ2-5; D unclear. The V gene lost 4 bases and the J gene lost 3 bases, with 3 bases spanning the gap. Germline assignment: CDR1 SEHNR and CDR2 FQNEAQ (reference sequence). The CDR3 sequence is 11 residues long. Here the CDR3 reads CASSSEETQYF. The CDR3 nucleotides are TGTGCCAGCAGCTCCGAAGAGACCCAGTACTTC.

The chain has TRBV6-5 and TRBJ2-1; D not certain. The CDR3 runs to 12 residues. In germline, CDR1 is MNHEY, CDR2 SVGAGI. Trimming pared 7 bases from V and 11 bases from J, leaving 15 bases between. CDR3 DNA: TGTGCCAGCACCGGGTTAGAGGCGAAGCAGTTCTTC. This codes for CASTGLEAKQFF.

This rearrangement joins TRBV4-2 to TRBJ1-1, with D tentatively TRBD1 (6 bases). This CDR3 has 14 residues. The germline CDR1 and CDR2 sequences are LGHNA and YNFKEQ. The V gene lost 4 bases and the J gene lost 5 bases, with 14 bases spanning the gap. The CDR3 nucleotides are TGTGCCAGCAGCCTTCGACAGGCGCGGACTGAAGCTTTCTTT. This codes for CASSLRQARTEAFF.

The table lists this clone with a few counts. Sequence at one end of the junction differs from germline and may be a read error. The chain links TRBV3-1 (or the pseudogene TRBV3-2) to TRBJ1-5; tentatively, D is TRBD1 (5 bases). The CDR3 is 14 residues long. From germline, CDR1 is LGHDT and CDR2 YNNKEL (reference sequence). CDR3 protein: CASSQLQGKQPQHF. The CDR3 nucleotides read TGTGCCAGCAGCCAACTCCAGGGCAAACAGCCCCAGCATTTT.

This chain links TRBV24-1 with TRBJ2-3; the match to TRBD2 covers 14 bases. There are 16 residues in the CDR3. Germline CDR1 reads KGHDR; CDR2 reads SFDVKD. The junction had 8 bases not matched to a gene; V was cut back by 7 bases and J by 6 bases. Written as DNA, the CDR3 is TGTGCCACCAGAAGTGGGACTAGCGGGAGAGGGGATACGCAGTATTTT. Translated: CATRSGTSGRGDTQYF.